This T cell receptor (beta chain) was recorded in a study of T cell responses to AZD1222 COVID-19 vaccine. The protocol was immunoSEQ multiplex PCR, while the TCRdb copy is restricted to in-frame clones and leaves out a portion. The sample carries some 81,000 clones, 85% to 90% recorded once. Per germline, CDR1 MNHEY and CDR2 SVGAGI. The CDR3 length is 15 residues. The ends lost 6 bases at V and 3 bases at J; junction bases unmatched: 8. Analyses pooled second doses at about 4 or about 12 weeks. This material consisted of peripheral blood, taken 28 days after the second AZD1222 dose. The origin of this receptor is an adult who received the AZD1222 COVID-19 vaccine. The chain employs TRBV6-5 and TRBJ1-1, with TRBD1 identical over 9 bases. The CDR3 region has the DNA TGTGCCAGCAGAGACAGGGGGTTGGGAGACACTGAAGCTTTCTTT. Translating it yields CASRDRGLGDTEAFF.